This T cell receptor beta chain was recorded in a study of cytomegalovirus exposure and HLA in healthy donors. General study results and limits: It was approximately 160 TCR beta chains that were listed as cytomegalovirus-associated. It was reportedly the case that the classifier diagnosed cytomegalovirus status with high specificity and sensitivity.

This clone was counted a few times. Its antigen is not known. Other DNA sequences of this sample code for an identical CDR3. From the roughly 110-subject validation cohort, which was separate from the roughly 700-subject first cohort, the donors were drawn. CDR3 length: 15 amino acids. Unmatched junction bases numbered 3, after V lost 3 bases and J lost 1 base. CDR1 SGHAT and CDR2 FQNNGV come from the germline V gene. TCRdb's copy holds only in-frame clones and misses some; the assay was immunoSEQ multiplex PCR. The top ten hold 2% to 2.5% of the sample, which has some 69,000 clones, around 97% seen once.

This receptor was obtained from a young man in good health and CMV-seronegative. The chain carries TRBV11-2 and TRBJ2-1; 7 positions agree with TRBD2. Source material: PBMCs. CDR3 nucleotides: TGTGCCAGCAGCTTTGGCGGGAGTTCCTACAATGAGCAGTTCTTC. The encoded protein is CASSFGGSSYNEQFF.